The 10 T cell receptor beta chains reported below all come from one sample, sequenced in a study of blood T cells in healthy people across ages. PCR was performed a second time for about 7 to 12 cycles using a sample-barcoded 5' primer and a J-beta primer mix. TCRdb called the 5' RACE reads again in MiXCR, with one record for every CDR3 protein. The sample holds about 570,000 distinct CDR3 sequences, 27% seen once. The sequenced material came from blood. The receptors derive from a woman between 65 and 79 years old in good health.

The V gene is TRBV7-9, the J gene TRBJ2-5, with TRBD1 matching 9 bases. The CDR3 spans 15 residues. The V gene's germline CDR1 is SEHNR and CDR2 FQNEAQ (reference sequence). V lost 2 bases to trimming and J lost 6 bases; unmatched junction nucleotides: 7. CDR3 sequence: CASSLLGTGKQTQYF. Written as DNA, the CDR3 is TGTGCCAGCAGCTTACTCGGGACAGGGAAACAGACCCAGTACTTC.

This clonotype has just a few counts. The rearrangement uses TRBV7-2 and TRBJ2-1; no reliable D call. Trimming stripped 0 bases from V and 5 bases from J, with 14 bases between. The length of the CDR3 is 16 residues. In germline, CDR1 is SGHTA, CDR2 FQGNSA. The CDR3 loop is CASSLARVLWNNEQFF. The CDR3 coding sequence is TGTGCCAGCAGCTTAGCACGGGTTCTCTGGAACAATGAGCAGTTCTTC.

V usage is TRBV7-9 and J usage is TRBJ2-1; no clear D. From germline, CDR1 is SEHNR and CDR2 FQNEAQ (reference sequence). The CDR3 loop spans 15 amino acids. Between the trimmed V and J ends, which lost 4 bases and 4 bases, there was a span of 14 bases. The CDR3 spells CASSSTRWGYNEQFF. The CDR3 region has the DNA TGTGCCAGCAGCTCCACGAGGTGGGGTTACAATGAGCAGTTCTTC.

This chain links TRBV12-3 or TRBV12-4 with TRBJ1-4; 7 bases are shared with TRBD1. J was trimmed by 4 bases and V by 5 bases; bases with no gene match: 10. The CDR3 sequence is 16 residues long. The CDR3 region has the DNA TGTGCCAGCAGTCCGAGCCTGACAGGGCTTAATGAAAAACTGTTTTTT. As protein: CASSPSLTGLNEKLFF.

This clonotype was seen more than once but under ten times. This may come from a read error, since a much larger clone is one base off. This chain uses TRBV7-2 with TRBJ2-1; 8 nucleotides match TRBD1. The CDR3 consists of 15 residues. Germline values: CDR1 SGHTA, CDR2 FQGNSA. Unmatched junction bases numbered 8, after V lost 3 bases and J lost 7 bases. Written as DNA, the CDR3 is TGTGCCAGCAGCTTCGGCAGGGGGCGTGAGAATGAGCAGTTCTTC. It translates to CASSFGRGRENEQFF. The full variable domain, rest sourced from reference TRBV7-2 and TRBJ2-1, is GAGVSQSPSNKVTEKGKDVELRCDPISGHTALYWYRQSLGQGLEFLIYFQGNSAPDKSGLPSDRFSAERTGGSVSTLTIQRTQQEDSAVYLCASSFGRGRENEQFFGPGTRLTVL.

The chain has TRBV6-5 and TRBJ2-7; D is possibly TRBD1 or TRBD2 (5 bases each). The J call is uncertain, as TRBJ2-5 better fits the DNA end. The germline CDR1 and CDR2 sequences are MNHEY and SVGAGI. The CDR3 is 15 residues long. Here the CDR3 DNA reads TGTGCCAGCAGTCCCACGGGACGGACCCAAGAGACCCAGTACTTC. Its protein is CASSPTGRTQETQYF.

The chain has TRBV3-1 and TRBJ1-5, with D uncertain. The germline V gene has CDR1 LGHDT and CDR2 YNNKEL (reference sequence). The CDR3 runs 16 residues. V was trimmed by 2 bases and J by 4 bases, leaving 15 bases between them. DNA of the CDR3: TGTGCCAGCAGCCAATTTGGCTTGCAACCTAATCAGCCCCAGCATTTT. Protein product: CASSQFGLQPNQPQHF.

This clonotype was observed at least ten times. The rearrangement uses TRBV29-1 and TRBJ2-6; TRBD2 matches 8 bases. Germline CDR1 is SQVTM and CDR2 is ANQGSEA. The CDR3 totals 17 residues. V lost 3 bases and J lost 0; bases outside the gene matches: 7. The CDR3 nucleotides read TGCAGCGTTGATTCTCTGGGGACTAGCTCTGGGGCCAACGTCCTGACTTTC. Translated: CSVDSLGTSSGANVLTF.

This clonotype was counted a few times. This chain links TRBV7-8 with TRBJ1-3, with unresolved D. Trimming left V 7 bases short and J 1 base short, with 11 bases between. This CDR3 has 14 residues. Germline CDR1 and CDR2: SGHVS and FQNEAQ. The CDR3 here is CASTTETSGNTIYF. The CDR3 DNA sequence: TGTGCCAGCACCACCGAGACTTCTGGAAACACCATATATTTT.

In regard to this clonotype: At one end the junction does not follow the germline gene, possibly because of a read error. The V gene is TRBV7-2, the J gene TRBJ2-1; no clear D. The J call may be in error: the DNA end matches TRBJ2-7 better. The CDR3 sequence is 15 residues long. CDR1 is SGHTA and CDR2 is FQGNSA in the germline V gene. In DNA form, the CDR3 reads TGTGCCAGCAGCAGAGGACGAGATCGCACCTACGGGCAGTACTTC. This encodes CASSRGRDRTYGQYF.